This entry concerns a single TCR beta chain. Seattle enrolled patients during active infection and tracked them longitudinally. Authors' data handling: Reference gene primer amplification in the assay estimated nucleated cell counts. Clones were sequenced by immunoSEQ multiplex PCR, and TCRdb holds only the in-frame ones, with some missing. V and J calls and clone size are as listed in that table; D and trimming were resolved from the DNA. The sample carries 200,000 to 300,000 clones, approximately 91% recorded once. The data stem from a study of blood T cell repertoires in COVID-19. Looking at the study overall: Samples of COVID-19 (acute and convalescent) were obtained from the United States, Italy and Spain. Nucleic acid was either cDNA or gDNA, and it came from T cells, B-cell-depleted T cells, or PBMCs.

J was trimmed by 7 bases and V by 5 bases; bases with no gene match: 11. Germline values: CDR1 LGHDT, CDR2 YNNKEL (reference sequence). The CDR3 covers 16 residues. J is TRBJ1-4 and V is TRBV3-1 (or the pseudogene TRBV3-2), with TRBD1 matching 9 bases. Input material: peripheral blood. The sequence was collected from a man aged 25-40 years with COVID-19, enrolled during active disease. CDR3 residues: CASSAATGGSPEKLFF. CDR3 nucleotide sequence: TGTGCCAGCAGCGCCGCGACAGGGGGAAGTCCTGAAAAACTGTTTTTT.